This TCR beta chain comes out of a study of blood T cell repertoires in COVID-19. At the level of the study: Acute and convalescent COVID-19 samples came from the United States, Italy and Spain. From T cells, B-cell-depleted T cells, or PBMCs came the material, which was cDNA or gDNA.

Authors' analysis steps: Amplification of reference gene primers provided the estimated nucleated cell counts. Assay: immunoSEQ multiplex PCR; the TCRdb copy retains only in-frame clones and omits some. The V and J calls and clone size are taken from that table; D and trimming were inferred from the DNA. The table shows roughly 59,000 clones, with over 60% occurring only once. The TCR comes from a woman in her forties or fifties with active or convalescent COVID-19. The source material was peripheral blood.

Here the CDR3 reads CASSPGLAGKWETQYF. The CDR3 coding sequence is TGTGCCAGCAGCCCTGGACTAGCGGGGAAGTGGGAGACCCAGTACTTC. This chain connects TRBV5-4 to TRBJ2-5, with 12 bases lining up with TRBD2. The CDR3 is 16 residues long. V shed 4 bases and J 5 bases; nucleotides not matched to a gene: 9. The V gene's germline CDR1 is SGHNT and CDR2 YYREEE (reference sequence).